Listed below are T cell receptor beta chains from one sample, sequenced in a study of cytomegalovirus exposure and HLA in healthy donors. Assay used: immunoSEQ multiplex PCR; TCRdb lists only in-frame clones, some missing. This sample contains approximately 110,000 clones. The sequencing sample was made of PBMCs. Every receptor here comes from a young man in good health and CMV-seronegative. Both conserved end residues are part of each CDR3. The D gene is left open where the match is weak.

D gene,V gene,J gene,CDR3 DNA,CDR3 protein
-,TRBV4-1,TRBJ2-5,TGCGCCAGCAGCCAAGTCCGAATAGCGGTGCGCCAAGAGACCCAGTACTTC,CASSQVRIAVRQETQYF
-,TRBV2,TRBJ2-7,TGTGCCAGCACTCTAGAGGGGACACCTTACGAGCAGTACTTC,CASTLEGTPYEQYF
-,TRBV19,TRBJ2-2,TGTGCCAGTAGTATCTTAGGGGTCGGGGAGCTGTTTTTT,CASSILGVGELFF
-,TRBV4-3,TRBJ1-4,TGCGCCAGCAGCCAAGATCTAGGGGTGGAACTGTTTTTT,CASSQDLGVELFF
-,TRBV5-6,TRBJ2-7,TGTGCCAGCAGTTCAGGGGTGGTTCCCTACGAGCAGTACTTC,CASSSGVVPYEQYF
TRBD1,TRBV27,TRBJ2-6,TGTGCCAGCAGTTTTTCCCAGGGGGTCAAGACCAACGTCCTGACTTTC,CASSFSQGVKTNVLTF
TRBD2,TRBV5-4,TRBJ2-1,TGTGCCAGCAGCTTGGGGCTAGCGGGGCACAATGAGCAGTTCTTC,CASSLGLAGHNEQFF
-,TRBV7-2,TRBJ1-5,TGTGCCAGCAGCCCAGAGGCGGCGTTCTCAATGCATCAGCCCCAGCATTTT,CASSPEAAFSMHQPQHF
-,TRBV19,TRBJ2-7,TGTGCCAGTAGTCTCAGTACCGGGACATCGTTCCTCTACGAGCAGTACTTC,CASSLSTGTSFLYEQYF
TRBD1,TRBV7-8,TRBJ1-5,TGTGCCAGCAGCTTACTCCCGACAGGGATAAATCAGCCCCAGCATTTT,CASSLLPTGINQPQHF
-,TRBV6-6,TRBJ2-7,TGTGCCAGCAGTTACTCCCGCGAAGAGAGCTCCTACGAGCAGTACTTC,CASSYSREESSYEQYF
-,TRBV2,TRBJ1-6,TGTGCCAGCAAGGGACAACATAATTCACCCCTCCACTTT,CASKGQHNSPLHF
-,TRBV7-6,TRBJ2-7,TGTGCCAGCAGCTTAGGCCGGGGCAGGGGCTACGAGCAGTACTTC,CASSLGRGRGYEQYF
TRBD2,TRBV5-4,TRBJ2-2,TGTGCCACCCTCAAGGGAGGGGAGAACACCGGGGAGCTGTTTTTT,CATLKGGENTGELFF
-,TRBV18,TRBJ1-4,TGTGCCAGCTCGCCCTGGAGTAATGAAAAACTGTTTTTT,CASSPWSNEKLFF
-,TRBV28,TRBJ1-1,TGTGCCAGCCCGCCGGCAGGCGATAACACTGAAGCTTTCTTT,CASPPAGDNTEAFF
-,TRBV5-6,TRBJ1-2,TGTGCCAGCACCCCGAGGGGGAGAGTCTCGTACACCTTC,CASTPRGRVSYTF
-,TRBV9,TRBJ2-1,TGTGCCAGCAGCGTAGTGGGGGGGCGGACCTACAATGAGCAGTTCTTC,CASSVVGGRTYNEQFF
TRBD2,TRBV18,TRBJ2-1,TGTGCCAGCTCACCACCGGTCGGACTAGCGGGGAGCTCCTACAATGAGCAGTTCTTC,CASSPPVGLAGSSYNEQFF
-,TRBV7-9,TRBJ1-6,TGTGCCAGCAGCCTCCACGGGGGGGGGCTGCGCTCACCCCTCCACTTT,CASSLHGGGLRSPLHF
-,TRBV30,TRBJ1-6,TGTGCCTGGAAAGGAGACGCAGGACTCTATAATTCACCCCTCCACTTT,CAWKGDAGLYNSPLHF
-,TRBV5-1,TRBJ2-2,TGCGCCAGCAGTTCTCAGACTCACACCGGGGAGCTGTTTTTT,CASSSQTHTGELFF
TRBD1,TRBV28,TRBJ2-7,TGTGCCAGCAGTCCCGGGACAGGGGCCCCCTACGAGCAGTACTTC,CASSPGTGAPYEQYF
TRBD2,TRBV29-1,TRBJ2-3,TGCAGCGTTGTAAACCCGAGACTAGCGGGGGGCCTCAGCACAGATACGCAGTATTTT,CSVVNPRLAGGLSTDTQYF
-,TRBV6-4,TRBJ2-2,TGTGCCAGCAGTGCCGGGGTCGGCGGGGAGCTGTTTTTT,CASSAGVGGELFF
TRBD1,TRBV5-1,TRBJ2-7,TGCGCCAGCAAGTACACTGGGGGACAGGGAAGCGTGCAGTACTTC,CASKYTGGQGSVQYF
-,TRBV6-5,TRBJ1-3,TGTGCCAGCAGTCCGGGAAGGACCTCTGGAAACACCATATATTTT,CASSPGRTSGNTIYF
-,TRBV18,TRBJ2-7,TGTGCCAGCTCACCGGGCAGGGTTTCCTACGAGCAGTACTTC,CASSPGRVSYEQYF
-,TRBV6-5,TRBJ2-2,TGTGCCAGCAGTTACTCGCCGGTTTTCGGGGAGCTGTTTTTT,CASSYSPVFGELFF
-,TRBV10-3,TRBJ2-7,TGTGCCATCCGACAGCCTCCCTACGAGCAGCACTTC,CAIRQPPYEQHF
TRBD1,TRBV11-2,TRBJ2-5,TGTGCCAGCAGCTTAACGGGACAGGGAGAGACCCAGTACTTC,CASSLTGQGETQYF
-,TRBV2,TRBJ1-2,TGTGCCAGCAGCCGACCAGGGGTGTTTTATGGCTACACCTTC,CASSRPGVFYGYTF
-,TRBV5-6,TRBJ1-2,TGTGCCAGCAGCTTGGCGGGGGTTAGTGATGGCTACACCTTC,CASSLAGVSDGYTF
-,TRBV6-1,TRBJ1-2,TGTGCCTCCGGAGAGGCAGGGCGTCATGGCTACACCTTC,CASGEAGRHGYTF
TRBD1,TRBV6-6,TRBJ2-5,TGTGCCAGCAGCACCGGGACAGGGTTTAAAGAGACCCAGTACTTC,CASSTGTGFKETQYF
-,TRBV6-5,TRBJ2-3,TGTGCCAGCAGCCCAACATCAGATACGCAGTATTTT,CASSPTSDTQYF
TRBD2,TRBV7-2,TRBJ2-2,TGTGCCAGCAGCTCTCCAGGCGGGGGGGCCACCGGGGAGCTGTTTTTT,CASSSPGGGATGELFF